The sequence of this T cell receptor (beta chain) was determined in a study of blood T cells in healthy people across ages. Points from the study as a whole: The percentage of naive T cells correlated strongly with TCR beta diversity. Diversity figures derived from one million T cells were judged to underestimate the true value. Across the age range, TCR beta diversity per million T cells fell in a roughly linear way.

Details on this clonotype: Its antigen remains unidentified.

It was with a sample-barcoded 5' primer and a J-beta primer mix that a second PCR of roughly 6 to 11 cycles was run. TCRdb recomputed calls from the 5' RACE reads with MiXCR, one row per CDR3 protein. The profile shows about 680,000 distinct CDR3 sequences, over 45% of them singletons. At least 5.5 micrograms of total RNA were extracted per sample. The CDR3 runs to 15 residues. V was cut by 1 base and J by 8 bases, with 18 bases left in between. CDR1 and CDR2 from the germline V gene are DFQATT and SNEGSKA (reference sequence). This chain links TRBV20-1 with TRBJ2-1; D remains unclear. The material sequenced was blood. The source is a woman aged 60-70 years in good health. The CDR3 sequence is CSARVPPALGDEQFF. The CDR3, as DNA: TGCAGTGCTAGAGTACCTCCGGCCCTTGGGGATGAGCAGTTCTTC.